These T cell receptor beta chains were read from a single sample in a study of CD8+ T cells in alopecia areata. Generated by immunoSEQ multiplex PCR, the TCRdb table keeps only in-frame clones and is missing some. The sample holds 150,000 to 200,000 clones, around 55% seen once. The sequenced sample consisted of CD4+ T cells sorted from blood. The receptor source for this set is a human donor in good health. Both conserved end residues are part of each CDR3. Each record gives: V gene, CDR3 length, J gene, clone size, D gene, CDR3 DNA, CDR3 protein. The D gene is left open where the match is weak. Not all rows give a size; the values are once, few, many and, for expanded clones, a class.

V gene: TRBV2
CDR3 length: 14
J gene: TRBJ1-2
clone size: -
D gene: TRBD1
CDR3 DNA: TGTGCCAGCGGGGCCGGGACAGGGGGCGCTGGCTACACCTTC
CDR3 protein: CASGAGTGGAGYTF

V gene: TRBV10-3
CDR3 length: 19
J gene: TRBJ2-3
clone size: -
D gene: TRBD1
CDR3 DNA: TGTGCCATCAGTGAGTCCACGTTCGGTTGGGACAGGGCGCCAGATACGCAGTATTTT
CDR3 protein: CAISESTFGWDRAPDTQYF

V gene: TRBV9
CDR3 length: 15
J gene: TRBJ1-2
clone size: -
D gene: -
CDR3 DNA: TGTGCCAGCAGCGTAGCCCCTAACTCTAACTATGGCTACACCTTC
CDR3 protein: CASSVAPNSNYGYTF

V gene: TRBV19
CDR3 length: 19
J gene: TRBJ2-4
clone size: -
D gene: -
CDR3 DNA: TGTGCCAGTAGTATTGCGGTGTCGGCGGGCCAGGTAGCCAAAAACATTCAGTACTTC
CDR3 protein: CASSIAVSAGQVAKNIQYF

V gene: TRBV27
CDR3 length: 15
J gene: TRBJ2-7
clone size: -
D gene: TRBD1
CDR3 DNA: TGTGCCAGCAGTTTAAATGGGGACAGAAACTACGAGCAGTACTTC
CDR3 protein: CASSLNGDRNYEQYF

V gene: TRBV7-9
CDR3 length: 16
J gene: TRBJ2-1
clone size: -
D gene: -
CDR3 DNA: TGTGCCAGCAGCTTAGAGCAGTTGGGGTCCTACAATGAGCAGTTCTTC
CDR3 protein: CASSLEQLGSYNEQFF

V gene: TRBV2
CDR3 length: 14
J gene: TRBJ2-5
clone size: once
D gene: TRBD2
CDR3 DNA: TGTGCCAGCACCGAAGTAGCGGGACAAGAGACCCAGTACTTC
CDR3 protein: CASTEVAGQETQYF

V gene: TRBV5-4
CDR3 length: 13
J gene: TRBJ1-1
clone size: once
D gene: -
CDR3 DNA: TGTGCCAGCAGCTTGCGGGGGAACACTGAAGCTTTCTTT
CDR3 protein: CASSLRGNTEAFF

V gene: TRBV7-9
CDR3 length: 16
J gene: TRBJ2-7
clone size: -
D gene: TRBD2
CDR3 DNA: TGTGCCAGCAGCTCGGGACTAGCGGGAGGAACCTACGAGCAGTACTTC
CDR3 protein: CASSSGLAGGTYEQYF

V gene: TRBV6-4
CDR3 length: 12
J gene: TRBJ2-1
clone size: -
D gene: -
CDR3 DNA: TGTGCCAGCAGTGACGGCAGACTAAAGCAGTTCTTC
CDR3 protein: CASSDGRLKQFF

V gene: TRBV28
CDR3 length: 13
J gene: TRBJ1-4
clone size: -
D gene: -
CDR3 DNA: TGTGCCAGCACCTTGGGGACGGGTGAAAAACTGTTTTTT
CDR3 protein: CASTLGTGEKLFF

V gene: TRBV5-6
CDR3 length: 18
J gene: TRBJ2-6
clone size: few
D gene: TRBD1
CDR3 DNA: TGTGCCAGCAGCCCTCGGACAGGGGACTTCTCTGGGGCCAACGTCCTGACTTTC
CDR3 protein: CASSPRTGDFSGANVLTF

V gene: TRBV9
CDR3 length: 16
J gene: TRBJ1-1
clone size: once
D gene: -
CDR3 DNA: TGTGCCAGCAGCGGGGGTGGAGGGAGTCGCCTCACTGAAGCTTTCTTT
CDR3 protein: CASSGGGGSRLTEAFF

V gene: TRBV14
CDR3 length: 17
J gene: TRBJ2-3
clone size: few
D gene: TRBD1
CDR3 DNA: TGTGCCAGCAGCCAAGAACCCCTTTGGACAGGGCCAGATACGCAGTATTTT
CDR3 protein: CASSQEPLWTGPDTQYF

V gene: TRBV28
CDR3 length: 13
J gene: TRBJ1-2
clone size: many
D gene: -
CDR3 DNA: TGTGCCAGCAGTAATGGGCTCCAGAGGGGCTACACCTTC
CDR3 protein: CASSNGLQRGYTF

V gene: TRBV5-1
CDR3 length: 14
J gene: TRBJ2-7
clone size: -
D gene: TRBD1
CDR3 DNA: TGCGCCAGCAGCTTAGGACAGGGATCGTACGAGCAGTACTTC
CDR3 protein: CASSLGQGSYEQYF

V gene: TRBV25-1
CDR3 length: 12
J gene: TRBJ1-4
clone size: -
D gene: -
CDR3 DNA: TGTGCCAGCCGAAGGGGGTTTGAAAAACTGTTTTTT
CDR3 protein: CASRRGFEKLFF

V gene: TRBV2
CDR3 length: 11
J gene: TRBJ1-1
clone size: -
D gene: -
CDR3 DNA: TGTGCCAGCAGTCAAGGGGGTGAAGCTTTCTTT
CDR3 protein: CASSQGGEAFF

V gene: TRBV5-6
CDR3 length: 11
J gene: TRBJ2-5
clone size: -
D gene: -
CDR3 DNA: TGTGCCAGCAGCTCGAAAGAGACCCAGTACTTC
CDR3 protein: CASSSKETQYF

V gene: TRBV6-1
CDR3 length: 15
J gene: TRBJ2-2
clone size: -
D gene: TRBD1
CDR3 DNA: TGTGCCAGCAGTGAAGGGGACAGGGACACCGGGGAGCTGTTTTTT
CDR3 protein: CASSEGDRDTGELFF

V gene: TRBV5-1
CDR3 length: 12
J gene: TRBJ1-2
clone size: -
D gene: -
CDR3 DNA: TGCGCCAGCAGCTTGGTAGGCAATGGCTACACCTTC
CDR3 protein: CASSLVGNGYTF

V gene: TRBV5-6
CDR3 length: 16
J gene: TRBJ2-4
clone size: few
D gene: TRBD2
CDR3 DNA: TGTGCCAGCAGCCTCGCCATTCGACTAGCGGAAAACATTCAGTACTTC
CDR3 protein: CASSLAIRLAENIQYF

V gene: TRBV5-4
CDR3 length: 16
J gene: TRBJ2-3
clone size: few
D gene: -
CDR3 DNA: TGTGCCAGCAGCTTGGACGGACCTTATAGCACAGATACGCAGTATTTT
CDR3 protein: CASSLDGPYSTDTQYF

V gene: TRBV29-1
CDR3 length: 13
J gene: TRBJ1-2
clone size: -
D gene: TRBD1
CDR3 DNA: TGCAGCGTTGAGGGACAGGGGGCGTCTGGCTACACCTTC
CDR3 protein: CSVEGQGASGYTF

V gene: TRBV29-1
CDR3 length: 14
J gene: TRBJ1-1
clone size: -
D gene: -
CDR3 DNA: TGCAGCGTTCCGCGAGCGGGGCACGACACTGAAGCTTTCTTT
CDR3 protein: CSVPRAGHDTEAFF

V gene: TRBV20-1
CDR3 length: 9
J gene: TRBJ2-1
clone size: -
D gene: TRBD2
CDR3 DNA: TGCAGTGAACGGGAGGGGAGGTTCTTC
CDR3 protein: CSEREGRFF

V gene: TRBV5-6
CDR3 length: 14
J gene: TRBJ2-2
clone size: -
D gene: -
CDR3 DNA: TGTGCCAGCAGCTTGCCCGATGGCCGAAAGGAGCTGTTTTTT
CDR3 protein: CASSLPDGRKELFF

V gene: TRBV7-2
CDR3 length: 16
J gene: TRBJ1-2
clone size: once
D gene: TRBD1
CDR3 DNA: TGTGCCAGCAGCCCCCAGGGGGGGGGCGGAGGCTATGGCTACACCTTC
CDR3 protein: CASSPQGGGGGYGYTF

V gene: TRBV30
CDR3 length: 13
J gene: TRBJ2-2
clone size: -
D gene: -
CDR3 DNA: TGTGCCTGGAACAGGCTGTTGACCGGGGAGCTGTTTTTT
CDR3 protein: CAWNRLLTGELFF

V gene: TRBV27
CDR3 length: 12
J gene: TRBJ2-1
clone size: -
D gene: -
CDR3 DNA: TGTGCCAGCAGTTTTCCCTGGGGTGAGCAGTTCTTC
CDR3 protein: CASSFPWGEQFF

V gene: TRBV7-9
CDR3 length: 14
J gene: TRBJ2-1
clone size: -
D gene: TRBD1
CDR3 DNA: TGTGCCAGCAGCTTGGGACAGGGATCGGATGAGCAGTTCTTC
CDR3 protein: CASSLGQGSDEQFF

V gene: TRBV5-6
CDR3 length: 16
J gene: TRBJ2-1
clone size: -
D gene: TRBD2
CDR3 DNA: TGTGCCAGCAGCTTTAAAGCGGGACTAGCGGGAAGGGGGCAGTTCTTC
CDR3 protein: CASSFKAGLAGRGQFF

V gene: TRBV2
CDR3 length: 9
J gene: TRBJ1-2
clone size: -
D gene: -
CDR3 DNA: TGTGCCAGCCGAGCCGGCTACACCTTC
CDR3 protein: CASRAGYTF

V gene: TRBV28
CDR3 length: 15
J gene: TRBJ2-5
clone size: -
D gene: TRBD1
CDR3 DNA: TGTGCCAGCAGACTCCCCACAGGGGGCAAAAAGACCCAGTACTTC
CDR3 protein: CASRLPTGGKKTQYF

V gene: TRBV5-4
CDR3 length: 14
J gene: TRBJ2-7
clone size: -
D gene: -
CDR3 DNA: TGTGCCAGCAGCTTGCCCGGGACCTCCTACGAGCAGTACTTC
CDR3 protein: CASSLPGTSYEQYF

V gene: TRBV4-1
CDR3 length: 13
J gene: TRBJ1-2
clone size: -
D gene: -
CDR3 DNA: TGCGCCAGCAGCCAAGCCAGGGGCCTTGGCTACACCTTC
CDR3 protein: CASSQARGLGYTF

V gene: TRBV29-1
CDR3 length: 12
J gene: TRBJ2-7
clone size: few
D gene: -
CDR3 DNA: TGCAGCGTTGCGGCGGGATCCTACGAGCAGTACTTC
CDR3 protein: CSVAAGSYEQYF

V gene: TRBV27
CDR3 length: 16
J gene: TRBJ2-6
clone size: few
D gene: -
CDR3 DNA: TGTGCCAGCAGGGAGAAGTTTCGTTCTGGGGCCAACGTCCTGACTTTC
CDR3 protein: CASREKFRSGANVLTF

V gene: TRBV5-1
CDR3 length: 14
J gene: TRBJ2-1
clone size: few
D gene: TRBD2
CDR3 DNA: TGCGCCAGCAGCTTGGCCAGCGGGAGAAATGAGCAGTTCTTC
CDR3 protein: CASSLASGRNEQFF

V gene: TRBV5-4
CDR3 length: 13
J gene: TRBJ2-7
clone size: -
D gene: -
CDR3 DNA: TGTGCCAGCAGCACCCCGGACTCCTACGAGCAGTACTTC
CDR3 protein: CASSTPDSYEQYF

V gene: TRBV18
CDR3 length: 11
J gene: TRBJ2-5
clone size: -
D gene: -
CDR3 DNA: TGTGCCAGCTCACCTCAAGAGACCCAGTACTTC
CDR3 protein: CASSPQETQYF

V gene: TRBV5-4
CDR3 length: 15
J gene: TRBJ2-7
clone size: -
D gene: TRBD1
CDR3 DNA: TGTGCCAGCAGCTCGACAGGGCCCTCCTCCTACGAGCAGTACTTC
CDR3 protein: CASSSTGPSSYEQYF

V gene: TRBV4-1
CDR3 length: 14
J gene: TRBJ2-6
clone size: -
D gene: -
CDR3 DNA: TGCGCCAGCTCTTCCCGCTCTGGGGCCAACGTCCTGACTTTC
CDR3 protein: CASSSRSGANVLTF

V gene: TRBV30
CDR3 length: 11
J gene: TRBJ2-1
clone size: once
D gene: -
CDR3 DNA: TGTGCCTGGGAATCCGAGCGGAAGCAGTTCTTC
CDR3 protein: CAWESERKQFF

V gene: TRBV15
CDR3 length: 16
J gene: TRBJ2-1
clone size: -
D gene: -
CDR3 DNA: TGTGCCACCAGCAGTATAGAGAGTTTCTCCTACAATGAGCAGTTCTTC
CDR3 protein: CATSSIESFSYNEQFF

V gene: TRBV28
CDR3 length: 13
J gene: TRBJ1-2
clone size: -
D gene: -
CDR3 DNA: TGTGCCAGCGGACCATACCGGGCTTATGGCTACACCTTC
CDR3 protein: CASGPYRAYGYTF

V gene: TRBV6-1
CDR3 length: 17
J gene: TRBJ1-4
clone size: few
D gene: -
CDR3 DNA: TGTGCCAGCAGTGAAGCGCGTAGGAGGGGAACTAATGAAAAACTGTTTTTT
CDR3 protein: CASSEARRRGTNEKLFF

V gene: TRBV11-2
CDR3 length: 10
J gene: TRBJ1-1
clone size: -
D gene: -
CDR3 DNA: TGTGCCAGCAGACAGGTTGTCGCTTTCTTT
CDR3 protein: CASRQVVAFF

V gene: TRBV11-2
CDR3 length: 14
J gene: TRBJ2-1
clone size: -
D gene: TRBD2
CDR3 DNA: TGTGCCAGCAGCGACCCGGGACTAAGGAATGAGCAGTTCTTC
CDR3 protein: CASSDPGLRNEQFF

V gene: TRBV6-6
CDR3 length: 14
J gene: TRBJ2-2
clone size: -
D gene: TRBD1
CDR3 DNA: TGTGCCAGCCTCGACAGGGGTGGGACCGGGGAGCTGTTTTTT
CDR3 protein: CASLDRGGTGELFF

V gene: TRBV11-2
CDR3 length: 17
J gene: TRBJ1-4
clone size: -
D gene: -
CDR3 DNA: TGTGCCAGCAGCTCCCAACGCGGTGCCACGATCTCAGAAAAACTGTTTTTT
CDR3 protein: CASSSQRGATISEKLFF

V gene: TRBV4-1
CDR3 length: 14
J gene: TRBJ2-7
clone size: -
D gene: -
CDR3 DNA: TGCGCCAGCAGCCAACCGGGGACCCCCCGGGAGCAGTACTTC
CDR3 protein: CASSQPGTPREQYF

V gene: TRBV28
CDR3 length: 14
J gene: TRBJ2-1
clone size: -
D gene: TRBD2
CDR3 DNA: TGTGCCAGCCCTCCCCCGGGGAGGAGCGGGAAGCAGTTCTTC
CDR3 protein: CASPPPGRSGKQFF

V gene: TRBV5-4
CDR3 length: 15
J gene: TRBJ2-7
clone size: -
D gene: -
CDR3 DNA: TGTGCCAGCAGCTTTGGGCTAGACCTCAACTACGAGCAGTACTTC
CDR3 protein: CASSFGLDLNYEQYF

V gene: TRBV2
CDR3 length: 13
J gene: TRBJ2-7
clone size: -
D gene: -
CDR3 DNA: TGTGCCAGCAACGGCGTCTTTACCTACGAGCAGTACTTC
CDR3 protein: CASNGVFTYEQYF